This TCR beta chain was obtained from a study of blood T cell repertoires in COVID-19. Study overall: Both acute and convalescent COVID-19 samples were obtained from the United States, Italy and Spain. T cells, B-cell-depleted T cells, or PBMCs provided the cDNA or gDNA that served as material.

Seattle's enrolled individuals joined amid active infection and were then monitored longitudinally. Original methodology: Scientists estimated how many nucleated cells there were by amplifying reference gene primers. Some clones are missing from TCRdb's copy, which holds only in-frame ones; the method was immunoSEQ multiplex PCR. The DNA gave D and trimming, while V, J and clone size come from that table. The repertoire consists of roughly 140,000 clones, with around 84% occurring once and the leading ten covering around 8%. Trimming shortened V by 0 bases and J by 2 bases, and 5 bases separated the two germline ends. Germline assignment: CDR1 SGHRS and CDR2 YFSETQ. There are 14 residues in the CDR3.

The rearrangement links TRBV5-1 to TRBJ2-2; D is unresolved. Material: peripheral blood. This clonotype was sampled from a woman in her sixties or seventies with COVID-19, enrolled during active disease. The CDR3 region is CASSLGYNTGELFF. CDR3 DNA sequence: TGCGCCAGCAGCTTGGGCTACAACACCGGGGAGCTGTTTTTT.